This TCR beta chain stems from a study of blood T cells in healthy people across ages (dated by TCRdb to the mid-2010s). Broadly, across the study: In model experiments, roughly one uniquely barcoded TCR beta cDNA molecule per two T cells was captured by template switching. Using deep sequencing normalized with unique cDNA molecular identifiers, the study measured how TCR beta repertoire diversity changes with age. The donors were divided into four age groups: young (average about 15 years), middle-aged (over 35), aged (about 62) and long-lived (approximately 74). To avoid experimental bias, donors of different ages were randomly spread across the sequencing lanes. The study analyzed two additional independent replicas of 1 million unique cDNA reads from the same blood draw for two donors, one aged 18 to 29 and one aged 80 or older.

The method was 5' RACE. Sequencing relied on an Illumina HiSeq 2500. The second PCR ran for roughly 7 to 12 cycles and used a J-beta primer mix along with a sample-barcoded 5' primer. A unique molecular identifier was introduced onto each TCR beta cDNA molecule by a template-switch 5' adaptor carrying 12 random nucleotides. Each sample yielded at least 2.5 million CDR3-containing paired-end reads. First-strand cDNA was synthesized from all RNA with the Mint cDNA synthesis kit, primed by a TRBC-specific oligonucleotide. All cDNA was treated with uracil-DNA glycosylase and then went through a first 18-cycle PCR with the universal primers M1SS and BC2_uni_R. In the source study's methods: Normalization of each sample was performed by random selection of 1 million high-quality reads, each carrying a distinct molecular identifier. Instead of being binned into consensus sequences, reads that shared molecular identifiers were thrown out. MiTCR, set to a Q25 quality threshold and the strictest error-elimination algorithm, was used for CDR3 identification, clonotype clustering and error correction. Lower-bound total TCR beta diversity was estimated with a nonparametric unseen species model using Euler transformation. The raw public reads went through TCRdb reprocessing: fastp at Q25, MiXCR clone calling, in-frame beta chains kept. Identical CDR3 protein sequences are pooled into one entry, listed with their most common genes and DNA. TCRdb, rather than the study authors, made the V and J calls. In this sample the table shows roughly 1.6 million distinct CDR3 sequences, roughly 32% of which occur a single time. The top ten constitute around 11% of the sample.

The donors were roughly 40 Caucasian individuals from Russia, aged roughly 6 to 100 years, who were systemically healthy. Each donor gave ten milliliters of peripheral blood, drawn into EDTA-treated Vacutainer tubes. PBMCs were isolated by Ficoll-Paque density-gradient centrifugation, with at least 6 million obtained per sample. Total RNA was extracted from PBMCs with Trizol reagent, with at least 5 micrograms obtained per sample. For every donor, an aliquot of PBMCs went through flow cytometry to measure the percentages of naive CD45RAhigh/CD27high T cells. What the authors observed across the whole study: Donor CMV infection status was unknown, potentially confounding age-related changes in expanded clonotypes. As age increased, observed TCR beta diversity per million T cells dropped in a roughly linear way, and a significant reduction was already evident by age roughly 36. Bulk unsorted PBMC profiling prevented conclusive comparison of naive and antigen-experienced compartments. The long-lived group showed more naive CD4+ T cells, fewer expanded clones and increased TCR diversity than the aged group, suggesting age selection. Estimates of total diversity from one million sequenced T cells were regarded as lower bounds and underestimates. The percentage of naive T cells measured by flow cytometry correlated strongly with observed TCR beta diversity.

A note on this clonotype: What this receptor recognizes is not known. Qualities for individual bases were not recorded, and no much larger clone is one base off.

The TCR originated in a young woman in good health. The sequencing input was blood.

The CDR3 in this case is CASSPSGGFSEAFF. The nucleotides read TGTGCCAGCAGCCCGAGTGGCGGGTTTTCTGAAGCTTTCTTT. Recombination connected TRBV7-6 to TRBJ1-1; the D gene assignment is ambiguous. The CDR3 covers 14 residues, taking in both the cysteine and the phenylalanine. Only the CDR3 part of the read is kept: 42 bases, read in frame from the first base. V loses 5 bases, J loses 6 bases, and the germline ends lie 16 bases apart. The germline V gene encodes CDR1 SGHVS and CDR2 FNYEAQ.